This T cell receptor beta chain was captured by sequencing in a study of blood T cell repertoires in COVID-19. Method: immunoSEQ multiplex PCR; TCRdb's copy keeps in-frame clones and lacks some. The table shows around 190,000 clones, with about 77% occurring only once. Trimming shortened V by 3 bases and J by 1 base, and 9 bases separated the two germline ends. Germline V gives CDR1 MDHEN, CDR2 SYDVKM. This CDR3 is 15 amino acids long. Individuals aged about 18 to 100 years were recruited from about two dozen US areas. The gene calls are TRBV28 and TRBJ2-2, with unresolved D. The sample consisted of PBMCs or T cells enriched from blood (not recorded which). This TCR derives from a woman aged 45-60 years with acute COVID-19. CDR3 nucleotide sequence: TGTGCCAGCAGTTTTGATCAGGTGAACACCGGGGAGCTGTTTTTT. Its protein is CASSFDQVNTGELFF.